The text below deals with one TCR beta chain. Its antigen is not identified. The CDR3 length is 16 residues. J gave up 3 bases and V 0 bases, and 7 bases lay outside the gene matches. Germline V gene lookup returns CDR1 MGHRA and CDR2 YSYEKL. In the PCR, 60 Vbeta and 13 Jbeta primers were used. Here immunoSEQ multiplex PCR was the method, and the copy in TCRdb shows in-frame clones only, minus some. This table lists around 51,000 clones. The source of the sample is a study of cytomegalovirus exposure and HLA in healthy donors. Notes on the study in general: A list of 164 TCR beta chains associated with cytomegalovirus was given.

The source material was PBMCs. The TCR comes from a man aged 35 to 55 in good health and CMV-seropositive. The rearrangement links TRBV4-1 to TRBJ2-7, with 8 bases that match TRBD2. CDR3 residues: CASSQEIATSVYEQYF. The CDR3 DNA reads as TGCGCCAGCAGCCAAGAGATTGCGACTAGCGTCTACGAGCAGTACTTC.